This T cell receptor beta chain was retrieved from a study of metastatic and nonmetastatic thyroid tumors. Study summary: Repertoires were compared across blood and tumor or nodule tissue from malignant and benign thyroid patients. Study-wide points: Across blood and tumor, TCR beta diversity in malignant thyroid tumors was reportedly significantly higher than in benign nodules.

Ahead of thyroid surgery, no patient had received treatment of any kind. In regard to this clone: The antigen is unknown.

Original analysis: A distant-metastasis classifier for papillary thyroid cancer was built using CDR3 differences across clinicopathological groups. TCRdb reassembled clones from the PCR reads with MiXCR. The V and J calls here are based on TCRdb, not the publication. The table has roughly 30,000 clones, 20% to 25% seen once; the top ten hold more than 14%. This receptor was obtained from a female donor with papillary thyroid cancer or a benign thyroid nodule (not recorded which). Some clones in this sample may be carry-over from other donors' samples. What was sequenced was blood.

CDR3 loop: CASIQGLVKDTQYF. CDR3 in DNA: TGCGCCAGCATACAGGGGTTGGTAAAAGATACGCAGTATTTT. V usage is TRBV5-1 and J usage is TRBJ2-3; 7 bases map to TRBD1. J was trimmed by 5 bases and V by 6 bases; bases with no gene match: 9. Germline-derived CDR1 and CDR2 are SGHRS and YFSETQ. This CDR3 contains 14 residues. The whole variable domain, filled in from reference TRBV5-1 and TRBJ2-3, reads KAGVTQTPRYLIKTRGQQVTLSCSPISGHRSVSWYQQTPGQGLQFLFEYFSETQRNKGNFPGRFSGRQFSNSRSEMNVSTLELGDSALYLCASIQGLVKDTQYFGPGTRLTVL.